The 32 T cell receptor beta chains presented below share a single source sample, sequenced in a study of CD8+CD57+ T cells in acquired aplastic anemia. The template used for profiling TCR beta VDJ and CDR3 was genomic DNA. TCRdb independently ran MiXCR on the reads; one entry per CDR3 protein. Of approximately 32,000 distinct CDR3 sequences detected, 75% to 85% appear once; the ten largest clones hold approximately 24%. Material for sequencing was sorted CD4+, CD8+, or CD8+CD57+ T cells (not recorded which) from PBMCs. The receptors derive from a human donor in good health, serving as a control.

The CDR3 coding sequence is TGTGCCAGCAGCCACCCCCAGGGGGGCACAGATACGCAGTATTTT. It translates to CASSHPQGGTDTQYF. The genes are TRBV7-3 and TRBJ2-3; 7 nucleotides line up with TRBD1. V lost 5 bases and J lost 1; bases outside the gene matches: 6. Germline V lookup: CDR1 SGHTA, CDR2 FQGTGA. This CDR3 region has 15 residues.

V gene TRBV2 combines with J gene TRBJ2-5; 8 nucleotides align to TRBD2. Germline V gives CDR1 SNHLY, CDR2 FYNNEI. The CDR3 has 14 residues. V gave up 2 bases and J gave up 5 bases; unmatched junction bases: 4. The CDR3 region has the DNA TGTGCCAGCAGTGAACAGCGGGAGATCGAGACCCAGTACTTC. Amino acid sequence: CASSEQREIETQYF.

This chain connects TRBV4-3 to TRBJ2-7; D tentatively fits TRBD1 or TRBD2 (5 bases each). With 0 bases removed from V and 1 base from J, the gap between germline ends came to 10 bases. This CDR3 spans 15 amino acids. The germline CDR1 and CDR2 sequences are LGHNA and YSLEER. CDR3 in amino acids: CASSQDRGGSYEQYF. Here the CDR3 DNA reads TGCGCCAGCAGCCAAGATCGGGGCGGATCCTACGAGCAGTACTTC.

The J gene is TRBJ1-5, the V gene TRBV6-1, with D tentatively TRBD1 (6 bases). The CDR3 has 14 residues. Trimming stripped 3 bases from V and 5 bases from J, with 11 bases between. CDR1 is MNHNS and CDR2 is SASEGT in the germline V gene. CDR3: CASSDRGKDQPQHF. For the CDR3, the DNA is TGTGCCAGCAGTGACAGGGGAAAAGATCAGCCCCAGCATTTT.

The rearrangement joins TRBV19 to TRBJ1-6; D uncertain. There are 13 residues in the CDR3. Germline loops: CDR1 LNHDA, CDR2 SQIVND (reference sequence). CDR3: CATKGSYNSPLHF. The DNA of the CDR3 is TGTGCGACGAAGGGTTCCTATAATTCACCCCTCCACTTT.

This clonotype was counted a single time. The chain couples TRBV15 to TRBJ1-3; 7 bases agree with TRBD1. Germline V gene sequence: CDR1 LNHNV, CDR2 YYDKDF (reference sequence). The CDR3 runs to 14 residues. V lost 3 bases to trimming and J lost 8 bases; unmatched junction nucleotides: 7. CDR3 nucleotide sequence: TGTGCCACCAGCAGCGTGACAGGGTTGGACACCATATATTTT. Translation gives CATSSVTGLDTIYF.

This chain uses TRBV10-3 with TRBJ1-5, with D unresolved. This CDR3 spans 13 amino acids. V lost 0 bases, J lost 6 bases, and 6 bases lay in between. Germline loops: CDR1 ENHRY, CDR2 SYGVKD. CDR3 sequence (DNA): TGTGCCATCAGTGAGTCGACCGGTCAGCCCCAGCATTTT. It specifies CAISESTGQPQHF.

Only a few counts were recorded for this clonotype. The V and J genes are TRBV24-1 and TRBJ1-4, with unresolved D. This CDR3 region has 14 residues. Trimming shortened V by 6 bases and J by 8 bases, and 15 bases separated the two germline ends. Germline CDR1 reads KGHDR; CDR2 reads SFDVKD. CDR3: CATSLGQMGEKLFF. CDR3 coding DNA: TGTGCCACCAGTTTGGGTCAGATGGGGGAAAAACTGTTTTTT.

The rearrangement joins TRBV19 to TRBJ2-3, with D possibly being TRBD2 (6 bases). Germline loops: CDR1 LNHDA, CDR2 SQIVND (reference sequence). V was trimmed by 7 bases and J by 2 bases, leaving 16 bases between them. The CDR3 runs to 15 residues. CDR3 DNA sequence: TGTGCCAGTAATAGGAGGGGCGGGATCACAGATACGCAGTATTTT. Its protein product is CASNRRGGITDTQYF. Drawing the rest from reference TRBV19 and TRBJ2-3, the complete variable domain is DGGITQSPKYLFRKEGQNVTLSCEQNLNHDAMYWYRQDPGQGLRLIYYSQIVNDFQKGDIAEGYSVSREKKESFPLTVTSAQKNPTAFYLCASNRRGGITDTQYFGPGTRLTVL.

This sequence joins TRBV7-9 and TRBJ1-1; tentatively, D is TRBD1 (5 bases). V dropped 5 bases and J dropped 7 bases, with 17 bases sitting between them. Germline values: CDR1 SEHNR, CDR2 FQNEAQ (reference sequence). The CDR3 is 14 residues long. CDR3 sequence reads: CASSALMQGSEAFF. In DNA, the CDR3 is TGTGCCAGCAGCGCATTAATGCAGGGCAGTGAAGCTTTCTTT.

This chain joins TRBV5-1 and TRBJ2-2; weak D call: TRBD2 (5 bases). The CDR3 contains 15 residues. Germline assignment: CDR1 SGHRS and CDR2 YFSETQ. Trimming cost V 2 bases and J 5 bases, with 13 bases left between them. The CDR3 is CASSFSDFGTGELFF. For the CDR3, the DNA is TGCGCCAGCAGCTTTTCGGACTTTGGGACCGGGGAGCTGTTTTTT.

This clonotype was counted between two and nine times. The rearrangement uses TRBV25-1 and TRBJ1-2, with D possibly TRBD1 on 5 matching bases. V lost 3 bases and J 8 bases, leaving 7 bases between the germline ends. Germline loops: CDR1 MGHDK, CDR2 SYGVNS. The CDR3 is made up of 11 amino acids. CDR3 sequence: CASSDGGGYTF. Here the CDR3 DNA reads TGTGCCAGCAGTGATGGGGGGGGCTACACCTTC.

The CDR3 DNA reads TGCAGCGTTGGCAGACACCTAATGAACACTGAAGCTTTCTTT. This gives the protein CSVGRHLMNTEAFF. The chain employs TRBV29-1 and TRBJ1-1, with D uncertain. Germline CDR1 SQVTM, CDR2 ANQGSEA. CDR3 length: 14 residues. Trimming took off 4 bases at V and 0 bases at J, with 12 bases between the two ends.

The V call is TRBV29-1, the J call TRBJ2-7; D gene ambiguous. CDR3 length equals 14 residues. Germline V lookup: CDR1 SQVTM, CDR2 ANQGSEA. V was pared by 0 bases and J by 6 bases, with 15 bases between. The CDR3 region is CSVEDHINSREQYF. CDR3 in DNA: TGCAGCGTTGAAGATCATATTAACAGCCGCGAGCAGTACTTC.

This chain links TRBV2 with TRBJ1-6; no clear D gene. CDR3 size: 13 residues. Germline CDR1 and CDR2: SNHLY and FYNNEI. Trimming took 8 bases from V and 10 from J, leaving 15 bases between them. The CDR3 protein is CASYRVGRSPLHF. As DNA, the CDR3 is TGTGCCAGCTACCGTGTAGGTCGGTCACCCCTCCACTTT.

This rearrangement joins TRBV4-1 to TRBJ1-2, with D perhaps matching TRBD1 (5 bases). Trimming stripped 0 bases from V and 12 bases from J, with 11 bases between. Germline V gives CDR1 MGHRA, CDR2 YSYEKL. The CDR3 length is 12 residues. In DNA, the CDR3 is TGCGCCAGCAGCCAAGATCATGGGACGCACACCTTC. It yields the protein CASSQDHGTHTF.

The chain uses TRBV9 and TRBJ1-1; D is perhaps TRBD1 (5 bases). CDR1 is SGDLS and CDR2 is YYNGEE in the germline V gene. The CDR3 has 11 amino acids. Trimming took 0 bases from V and 8 from J, leaving 5 bases between them. DNA for the CDR3: TGTGCCAGCAGCGTAGGGGGCGAAGCTTTCTTT. Amino acid sequence: CASSVGGEAFF.

The chain has TRBV6-1 and TRBJ1-3, with 7 positions matching TRBD1. The J segment lost 0 bases and the V segment lost 6 bases, leaving 8 bases of the junction unmatched. There are 16 residues in the CDR3. In germline, CDR1 is MNHNS, CDR2 SASEGT. The CDR3: CASRLDRTSSGNTIYF. CDR3 nucleotides: TGTGCCAGCAGGCTGGACAGGACAAGCTCTGGAAACACCATATATTTT.

V gene TRBV9 combines with J gene TRBJ1-2; possibly TRBD1 for D (6 bases). Trimming cost V 3 bases and J 6 bases, with 18 bases left between them. Germline CDR1 and CDR2: SGDLS and YYNGEE. CDR3 size: 15 residues. The CDR3 DNA is TGTGCCAGCAGCGAGGGGGGGGACGGGCAACATGGCTACACCTTC. Translation: CASSEGGDGQHGYTF.

The chain employs TRBV19 and TRBJ2-4, with D possibly being TRBD1 (5 bases). Per germline, CDR1 LNHDA and CDR2 SQIVND (reference sequence). The CDR3 covers 13 residues. Trimming shortened V by 3 bases and J by 8 bases, and 11 bases separated the two germline ends. CDR3 amino acids: CASSIQGRHIQYF. In DNA, the CDR3 is TGTGCCAGTAGTATTCAGGGTCGGCACATTCAGTACTTC. The full variable domain, with the rest looked up from reference TRBV19 and TRBJ2-4, is DGGITQSPKYLFRKEGQNVTLSCEQNLNHDAMYWYRQDPGQGLRLIYYSQIVNDFQKGDIAEGYSVSREKKESFPLTVTSAQKNPTAFYLCASSIQGRHIQYFGAGTRLSVL.

The chain combines TRBV19 with TRBJ1-3; unclear D gene. The CDR3 consists of 15 residues. Germline V gene sequence: CDR1 LNHDA, CDR2 SQIVND (reference sequence). Deletions cut 3 bases from V and 0 bases from J, with 9 bases between. The DNA for the CDR3 is TGTGCCAGTAGTATTCCGGTGGGCTCTGGAAACACCATATATTTT. It is translated as CASSIPVGSGNTIYF.

The chain uses TRBV5-1 and TRBJ2-3; 7 bases align to TRBD1. The length of the CDR3 is 14 residues. V lost 4 bases, J lost 2 bases, and 4 bases stayed unmatched. Looked up from germline, CDR1 is SGHRS and CDR2 is YFSETQ. CDR3 sequence: CASSPGQNTDTQYF. The CDR3 DNA sequence: TGCGCCAGCAGCCCGGGACAGAACACAGATACGCAGTATTTT.

The chain employs TRBV29-1 and TRBJ1-2; 12 bases are shared with TRBD1. In germline, CDR1 is SQVTM, CDR2 ANQGSEA. V gave up 5 bases and J gave up 8 bases; unmatched junction bases: 15. The CDR3 has 16 amino acids. CDR3 sequence reads: CSVFNAGTGGDLGYTF. CDR3 nucleotide sequence: TGCAGCGTTTTTAACGCCGGGACAGGGGGCGATCTGGGCTACACCTTC.

This rearrangement joins TRBV19 to TRBJ1-5; 7 nucleotides line up with TRBD1. Germline CDR1 LNHDA, CDR2 SQIVND (reference sequence). The CDR3 length is 15 residues. Trimming removed 7 bases from V and 4 bases from J; junction bases left unmatched: 10. The CDR3 sequence: CASNPRDSINQPQHF. DNA for the CDR3: TGTGCCAGTAACCCCCGGGACAGCATAAATCAGCCCCAGCATTTT.

As for this clonotype: At one boundary the junction diverges from the germline segment, which might be a read error. The genes are TRBV5-3 and TRBJ2-7, with 10 bases identical to TRBD1. TRBV5-3 is treated as an ORF (open reading frame) with a function not yet certain. The CDR3 loop spans 14 amino acids. This CDR3 is CAHLDRDRGYGQYF. CDR3 nucleotide sequence: TGTGCCCACCTCGACCGGGACAGGGGATACGGGCAGTACTTC.

V is TRBV11-2 and J is TRBJ2-3, with TRBD1 as a possible D gene (6 bases). Trimming left V 11 bases short and J 2 bases short, with 20 bases between. The V gene's germline CDR1 is SGHAT and CDR2 FQNNGV. This CDR3 has 15 amino acids. The chain's CDR3 is CALLSADSYTDTQYF. CDR3 nucleotide sequence: TGTGCCCTCCTTTCAGCGGACAGCTACACAGATACGCAGTATTTT.

Remarks on this clonotype: It is unclear where the CDR3 begins or ends on the DNA, so no DNA is shown, and the CDR3 is as TCRdb lists it. The CDR3: CASSVPGSYGYTFGSGSYGYTF. The genes are TRBV9 and TRBJ1-2; TRBD1 reflects the table's D call only, with no check against the DNA. Germline lookup yields CDR1 SGDLS and CDR2 YYNGEE. The CDR3 numbers 22 amino acids, ends counted.

V gene TRBV4-3 combines with J gene TRBJ1-2; possibly TRBD1 for D (5 bases). The CDR3 runs 15 residues. Germline V gene sequence: CDR1 LGHNA, CDR2 YSLEER. Trimming stripped 4 bases from V and 4 bases from J, with 16 bases between. In nucleotides, the CDR3 is TGCGCCAGCAGCCGCACCCAGGGCGGGGGCTATGGCTACACCTTC. It is translated as CASSRTQGGGYGYTF.

This clonotype was observed a single time. The V gene is TRBV9, the J gene TRBJ2-5, with D perhaps TRBD2 (5 bases). This CDR3 spans 13 amino acids. The ends were cut back, 0 bases at V and 5 bases at J, with 8 bases in the middle. Germline V gene lookup returns CDR1 SGDLS and CDR2 YYNGEE. In nucleotides, the CDR3 is TGTGCCAGCAGCGTAGTGGGGAGCGAGACCCAGTACTTC. Translating gives CASSVVGSETQYF.

Within the sample, this clonotype is medium-sized. The J gene is TRBJ2-7, the V gene TRBV20-1, with D possibly being TRBD2 (5 bases). Trimming cost V 0 bases and J 2 bases, with 11 bases left between them. Germline loops: CDR1 DFQATT, CDR2 SNEGSKA (reference sequence). The CDR3 extends over 14 amino acids. CDR3 bases: TGCAGTGCTAGAGATTTGGACGGGGCCTACGAGCAGTACTTC. Translated: CSARDLDGAYEQYF.

V and J are TRBV7-9 and TRBJ1-6; 8 bases fit TRBD1. The CDR3 length is 15 residues. With 4 bases clipped from V and 8 bases from J, the junction kept 7 bases outside the gene matches. The V gene's germline CDR1 is SEHNR and CDR2 FQNEAQ (reference sequence). DNA of the CDR3: TGTGCCAGCAGCTACAACCAACAGGGGGATTCACCCCTCCACTTT. It yields the protein CASSYNQQGDSPLHF.

The chain carries TRBV19 and TRBJ2-3; 8 bases are a match to TRBD2. The germline V gene has CDR1 LNHDA and CDR2 SQIVND (reference sequence). CDR3 length equals 14 residues. With V trimmed by 7 bases and J by 3 bases, 6 bases remained unmatched. CDR3 region: CASKRSGRTDTQYF. The CDR3 DNA reads as TGTGCCAGTAAGCGAAGCGGGAGAACAGATACGCAGTATTTT.